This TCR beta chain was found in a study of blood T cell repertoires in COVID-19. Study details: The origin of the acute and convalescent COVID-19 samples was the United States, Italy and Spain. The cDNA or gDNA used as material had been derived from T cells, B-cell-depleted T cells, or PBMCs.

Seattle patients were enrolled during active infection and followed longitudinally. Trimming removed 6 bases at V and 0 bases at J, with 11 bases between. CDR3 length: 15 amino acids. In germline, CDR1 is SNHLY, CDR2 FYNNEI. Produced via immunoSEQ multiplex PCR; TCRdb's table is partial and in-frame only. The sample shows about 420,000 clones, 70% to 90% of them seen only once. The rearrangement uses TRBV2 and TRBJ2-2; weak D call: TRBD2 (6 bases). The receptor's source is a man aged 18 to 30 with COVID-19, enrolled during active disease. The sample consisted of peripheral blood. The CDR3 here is CASRSGLPNTGELFF. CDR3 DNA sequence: TGTGCCAGCAGATCGGGACTCCCGAACACCGGGGAGCTGTTTTTT.